A selection of T cell receptor beta chains follows, all from one sample in a study of blood T cell repertoires in COVID-19. Sequencing used immunoSEQ multiplex PCR; TCRdb keeps in-frame clones, though not all of them. The top ten clones hold roughly 4.5% of a sample with about 250,000 clones, about 88% of them seen once. The sequenced sample consisted of peripheral blood. Receptor source: a woman between 40 and 55 years old who had recovered from COVID-19. CDR3s include the opening cysteine and the closing phenylalanine or tryptophan. Fields, in order: J gene, V gene, D gene, clone size, CDR3 protein, CDR3 DNA. A D gene is named only where the DNA matches it firmly. The listing skips clone size in some rows; elsewhere it reads once, few, many or a size class.

TRBJ2-2,TRBV19,-,-,CASSMTAGELFF,TGTGCCAGTAGTATGACTGCCGGGGAGCTGTTTTTT
TRBJ2-1,TRBV7-2,-,-,CASSLAPGLNNEQFF,TGTGCCAGCAGCTTAGCTCCCGGACTTAACAATGAGCAGTTCTTC
TRBJ2-3,TRBV9,TRBD2,-,CASSVARTSGRASDTDTQYF,TGTGCCAGCAGCGTAGCCCGGACTAGCGGGAGGGCCTCTGACACAGATACGCAGTATTTT
TRBJ1-2,TRBV18,TRBD1,-,CASSPPTGGGNGYTF,TGTGCCAGCTCACCGCCAACAGGGGGGGGAAATGGCTACACCTTC
TRBJ1-1,TRBV2,-,few,CASSELGALNTEAFF,TGTGCCAGCAGTGAGTTGGGGGCGCTGAACACTGAAGCTTTCTTT
TRBJ2-3,TRBV3-1/TRBV3-2,-,-,CASSRSRGLAGTDTQYF,TGTGCCAGCAGCCGCAGCCGGGGACTGGCGGGGACAGATACGCAGTATTTT
TRBJ1-2,TRBV10-1,-,-,CASSGTREGGYTF,TGCGCCAGCAGTGGGACGAGGGAAGGTGGCTACACCTTC
TRBJ1-2,TRBV7-9,-,-,CASSSEIGVLIF,TGTGCCAGCAGCTCGGAGATCGGGGTCCTAATTTTC
TRBJ2-6,TRBV6-2/TRBV6-3,-,-,CASSYRVSGANVLTF,TGTGCCAGCAGTTACCGAGTCTCTGGGGCCAACGTCCTGACTTTC
TRBJ1-4,TRBV4-3,TRBD1,-,CASSQVRDRVLATNEKLFF,TGCGCCAGCAGCCAAGTTCGGGACAGGGTTCTTGCAACTAATGAAAAACTGTTTTTT
TRBJ1-2,TRBV6-2/TRBV6-3,-,-,CASSWGANYGYTF,TGTGCCAGCAGTTGGGGGGCTAACTATGGCTACACCTTC
TRBJ2-7,TRBV5-4,TRBD2,-,CASSSGGARISASYEQYF,TGTGCCAGCAGCTCCGGGGGGGCCCGGATTAGCGCCTCCTACGAGCAGTACTTC
TRBJ2-5,TRBV24-1,TRBD2,-,CATSDRTSGSETQYF,TGTGCCACCAGTGATCGGACTAGCGGCTCGGAGACCCAGTACTTC
TRBJ1-2,TRBV6-4,-,-,CASSQDSKYGYTF,TGTGCCAGCAGTCAGGACAGCAAATATGGCTACACCTTC
TRBJ1-2,TRBV6-5,-,-,CASVVAGFNYGYTF,TGTGCCAGCGTGGTTGCGGGTTTCAACTATGGCTACACCTTC
TRBJ1-2,TRBV2,TRBD1,-,CASTFTGQGMGYTF,TGTGCCAGCACTTTCACGGGACAGGGAATGGGCTACACCTTC
TRBJ1-6,TRBV2,-,-,CASSLSGGGSPLHF,TGTGCCAGCAGCCTCAGTGGGGGGGGATCACCCCTCCACTTT
TRBJ1-6,TRBV5-4,-,-,CASSSTASPLHF,TGTGCCAGCAGCTCGACAGCTTCACCCCTCCACTTT
TRBJ1-2,TRBV5-4,TRBD1,-,CASSLPGQGAYGYTF,TGTGCCAGCAGCTTACCGGGACAGGGTGCCTATGGCTACACCTTC
TRBJ2-5,TRBV7-2,TRBD2,-,CASSLVVRGGGETQYF,TGTGCCAGCAGCTTAGTGGTGCGGGGGGGAGGAGAGACCCAGTACTTC
TRBJ2-2,TRBV7-2,TRBD2,-,CASSLLPSGGGTGELFF,TGTGCCAGCAGCTTACTGCCTAGCGGGGGAGGGACCGGGGAGCTGTTTTTT
TRBJ2-2,TRBV2,-,-,CANSRYSNTGELFF,TGTGCCAACTCGAGGTATTCAAACACCGGGGAGCTGTTTTTT
TRBJ2-1,TRBV6-5,TRBD2,-,CASSGRWGDEQFF,TGTGCCAGTAGCGGGAGGTGGGGCGATGAGCAGTTCTTC
TRBJ1-1,TRBV12-5,-,few,CAIRRTEKEAFF,TGTGCCATTAGGCGGACTGAAAAGGAAGCTTTCTTT
TRBJ2-7,TRBV28,-,-,CASMAGAYEQYF,TGTGCCAGCATGGCAGGGGCGTACGAGCAGTACTTC
TRBJ1-1,TRBV19,-,-,CASSIQVYTEAFF,TGTGCCAGTAGTATTCAGGTATACACTGAAGCTTTCTTT
TRBJ1-1,TRBV10-3,-,-,CAIKLREDGTEAFF,TGTGCCATCAAGTTGAGGGAGGATGGCACTGAAGCTTTCTTT
TRBJ1-6,TRBV5-1,-,-,CASSLSQGSLNSPLHF,TGCGCCAGCAGCTTGTCCCAGGGTTCGCTTAATTCACCCCTCCACTTT
TRBJ2-1,TRBV27,TRBD2,few,CASSYSGSSYNEQFF,TGTGCCAGCAGCTACAGCGGGAGCTCCTACAATGAGCAGTTCTTC
TRBJ1-6,TRBV28,TRBD1,once,CASASGQGVNSPLHF,TGTGCCAGTGCTTCGGGACAGGGGGTTAATTCACCCCTCCACTTT
TRBJ1-2,TRBV5-4,-,-,CASSLGGAWYGYTF,TGTGCCAGCAGCTTGGGCGGGGCTTGGTATGGCTACACCTTC
TRBJ1-1,TRBV19,-,-,CASSLSDSMNTEAFF,TGTGCCAGTAGTCTGTCGGACAGTATGAACACTGAAGCTTTCTTT
TRBJ1-1,TRBV5-1,-,-,CASSLVGREVGEAFF,TGCGCCAGCAGCTTGGTAGGCAGGGAGGTCGGAGAAGCTTTCTTT
TRBJ1-1,TRBV29-1,-,-,CSGHGGGLNTEAFF,TGCAGCGGACACGGAGGAGGGTTGAACACTGAAGCTTTCTTT
TRBJ2-2,TRBV13,TRBD1,-,CASKKEEGGDDYTGELFF,TGTGCCAGCAAAAAAGAAGAAGGGGGCGATGATTACACCGGGGAGCTGTTTTTT
TRBJ1-1,TRBV28,TRBD1,-,CASGATNRGANTEAFF,TGTGCCAGCGGCGCTACGAACAGGGGGGCGAACACTGAAGCTTTCTTT
TRBJ1-4,TRBV7-9,-,-,CASSLTPQGWNEKLFF,TGTGCCAGCAGCTTAACCCCTCAGGGATGGAATGAAAAACTGTTTTTT
TRBJ1-2,TRBV29-1,TRBD1,-,CSAHSGQTYGYTF,TGCAGCGCCCACTCGGGACAGACCTATGGCTACACCTTC
TRBJ2-3,TRBV2,-,-,CASSEFRESYTDTQYF,TGTGCCAGCAGTGAATTCCGGGAGAGCTACACAGATACGCAGTATTTT
TRBJ2-5,TRBV7-6,-,-,CASSLFERVPGYQETQYF,TGTGCCAGCAGCTTATTCGAGAGGGTCCCCGGGTACCAAGAGACCCAGTACTTC
TRBJ2-3,TRBV2,TRBD2,-,CASGTSALRQYF,TGTGCCAGCGGGACTAGCGCCCTCCGGCAGTATTTT
TRBJ1-5,TRBV9,TRBD1,-,CASSVGQGQPQHF,TGTGCCAGCAGCGTTGGACAGGGTCAGCCCCAGCATTTT
TRBJ2-2,TRBV5-1,TRBD1,-,CASSSGQGRTGELFF,TGCGCCAGCAGCTCAGGACAGGGGAGGACCGGGGAGCTGTTTTTT